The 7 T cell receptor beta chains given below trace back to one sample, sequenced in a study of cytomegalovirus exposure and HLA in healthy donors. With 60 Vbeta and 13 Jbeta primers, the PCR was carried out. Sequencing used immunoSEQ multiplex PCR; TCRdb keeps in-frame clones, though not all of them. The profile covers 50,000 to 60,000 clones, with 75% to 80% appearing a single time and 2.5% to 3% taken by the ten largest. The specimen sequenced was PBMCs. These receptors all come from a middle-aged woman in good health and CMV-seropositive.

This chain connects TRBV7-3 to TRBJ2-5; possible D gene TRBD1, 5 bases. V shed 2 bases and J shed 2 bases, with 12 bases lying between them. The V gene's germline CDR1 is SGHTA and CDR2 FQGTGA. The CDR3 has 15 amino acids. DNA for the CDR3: TGTGCCAGCAGCTTATGGGGCCCACCACAAGAGACCCAGTACTTC. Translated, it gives CASSLWGPPQETQYF.

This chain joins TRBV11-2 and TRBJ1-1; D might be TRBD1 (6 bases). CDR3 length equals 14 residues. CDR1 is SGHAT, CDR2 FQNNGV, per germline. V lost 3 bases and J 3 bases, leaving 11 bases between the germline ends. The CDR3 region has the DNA TGTGCCAGCAGCTTCAGGGGTGGGGACACTGAAGCTTTCTTT. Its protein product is CASSFRGGDTEAFF. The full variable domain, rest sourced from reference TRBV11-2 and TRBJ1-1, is EAGVAQSPRYKIIEKRQSVAFWCNPISGHATLYWYQQILGQGPKLLIQFQNNGVVDDSQLPKDRFSAERLKGVDSTLKIQPAKLEDSAVYLCASSFRGGDTEAFFGQGTRLTVV.

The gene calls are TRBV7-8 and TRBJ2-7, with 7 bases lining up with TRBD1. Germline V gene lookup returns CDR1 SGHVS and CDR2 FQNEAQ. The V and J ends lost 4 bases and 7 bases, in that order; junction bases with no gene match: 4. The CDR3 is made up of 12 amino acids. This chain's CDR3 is CASSSGGWEQYF. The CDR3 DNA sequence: TGTGCCAGCAGCTCAGGGGGTTGGGAGCAGTACTTC.

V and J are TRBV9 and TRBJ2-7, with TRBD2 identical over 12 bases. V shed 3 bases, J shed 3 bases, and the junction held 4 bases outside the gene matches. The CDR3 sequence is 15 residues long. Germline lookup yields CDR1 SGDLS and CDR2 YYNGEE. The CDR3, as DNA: TGTGCCAGCAGCGAAGCGACTAGCGGGGGCTACGAGCAGTACTTC. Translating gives CASSEATSGGYEQYF.

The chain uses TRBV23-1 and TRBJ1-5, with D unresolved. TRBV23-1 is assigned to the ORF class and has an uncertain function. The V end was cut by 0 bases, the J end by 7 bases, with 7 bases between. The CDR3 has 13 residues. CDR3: CASSQSRWQPQHF. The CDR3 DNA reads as TGCGCCAGCAGTCAATCGAGGTGGCAGCCCCAGCATTTT.

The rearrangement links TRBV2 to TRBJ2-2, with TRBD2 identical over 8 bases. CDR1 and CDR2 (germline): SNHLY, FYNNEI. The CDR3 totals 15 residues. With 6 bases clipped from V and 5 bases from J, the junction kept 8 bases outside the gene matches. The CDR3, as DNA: TGTGCCAGCAGCGAATCCGGACTAGCTACCGGGGAGCTGTTTTTT. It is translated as CASSESGLATGELFF. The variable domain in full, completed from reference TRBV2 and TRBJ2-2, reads EPEVTQTPSHQVTQMGQEVILRCVPISNHLYFYWYRQILGQKVEFLVSFYNNEISEKSEIFDDQFSVERPDGSNFTLKIRSTKLEDSAMYFCASSESGLATGELFFGEGSRLTVL.

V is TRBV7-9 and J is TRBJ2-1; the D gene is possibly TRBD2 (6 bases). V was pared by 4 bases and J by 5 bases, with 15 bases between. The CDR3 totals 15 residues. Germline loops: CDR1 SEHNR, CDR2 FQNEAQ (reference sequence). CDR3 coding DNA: TGTGCCAGCAGCTCCGGGACTCGGAAAGACAATGAGCAGTTCTTC. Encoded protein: CASSSGTRKDNEQFF.